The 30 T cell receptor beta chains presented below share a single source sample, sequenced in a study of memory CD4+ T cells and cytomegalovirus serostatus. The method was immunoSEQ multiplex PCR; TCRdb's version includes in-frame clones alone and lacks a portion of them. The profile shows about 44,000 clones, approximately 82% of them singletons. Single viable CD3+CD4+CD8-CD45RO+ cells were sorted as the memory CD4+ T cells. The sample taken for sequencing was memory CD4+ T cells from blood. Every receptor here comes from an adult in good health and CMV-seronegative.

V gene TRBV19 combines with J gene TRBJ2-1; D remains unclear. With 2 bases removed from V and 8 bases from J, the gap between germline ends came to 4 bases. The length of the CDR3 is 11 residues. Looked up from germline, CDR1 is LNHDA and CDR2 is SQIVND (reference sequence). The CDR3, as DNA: TGTGCCAGTAGTATAATCGATGAGCAGTTCTTC. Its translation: CASSIIDEQFF. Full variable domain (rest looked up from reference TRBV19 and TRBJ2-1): DGGITQSPKYLFRKEGQNVTLSCEQNLNHDAMYWYRQDPGQGLRLIYYSQIVNDFQKGDIAEGYSVSREKKESFPLTVTSAQKNPTAFYLCASSIIDEQFFGPGTRLTVL.

Here the CDR3 reads CASSFQWESSYNSPLHF. The CDR3 region has the DNA TGTGCCAGCAGCTTTCAATGGGAGAGCTCCTATAATTCACCCCTCCACTTT. The chain uses TRBV5-6 and TRBJ1-6; no firm D call. Germline lookup yields CDR1 SGHDT and CDR2 YYEEEE. The CDR3 contains 17 residues. V lost 2 bases and J lost 0, with 12 bases in between.

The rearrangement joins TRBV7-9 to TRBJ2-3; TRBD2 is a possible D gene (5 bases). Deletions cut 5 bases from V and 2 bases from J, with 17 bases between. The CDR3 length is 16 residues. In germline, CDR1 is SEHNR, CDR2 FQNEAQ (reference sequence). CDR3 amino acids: CASSPAGRTVTDTQYF. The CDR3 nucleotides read TGTGCCAGCAGCCCGGCCGGGCGGACTGTCACAGATACGCAGTATTTT.

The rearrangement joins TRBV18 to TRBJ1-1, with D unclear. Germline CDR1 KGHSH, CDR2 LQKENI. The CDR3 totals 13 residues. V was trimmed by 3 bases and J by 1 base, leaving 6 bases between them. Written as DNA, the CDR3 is TGTGCCAGCTCACCGATGCAGAACACTGAAGCTTTCTTT. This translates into CASSPMQNTEAFF.

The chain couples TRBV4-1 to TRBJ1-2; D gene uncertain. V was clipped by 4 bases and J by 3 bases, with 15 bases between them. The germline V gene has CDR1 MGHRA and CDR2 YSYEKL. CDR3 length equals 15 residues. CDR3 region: CASSRLTRMDYGYTF. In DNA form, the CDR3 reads TGCGCCAGCAGCCGACTGACCCGGATGGACTATGGCTACACCTTC.

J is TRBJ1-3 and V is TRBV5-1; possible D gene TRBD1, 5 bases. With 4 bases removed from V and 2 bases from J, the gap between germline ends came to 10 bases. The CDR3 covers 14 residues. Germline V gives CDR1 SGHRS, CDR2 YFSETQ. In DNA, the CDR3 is TGCGCCAGCAGCCCAGGGTCTACTGGAAACACCATATATTTT. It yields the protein CASSPGSTGNTIYF. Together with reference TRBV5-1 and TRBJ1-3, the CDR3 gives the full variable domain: KAGVTQTPRYLIKTRGQQVTLSCSPISGHRSVSWYQQTPGQGLQFLFEYFSETQRNKGNFPGRFSGRQFSNSRSEMNVSTLELGDSALYLCASSPGSTGNTIYFGEGSWLTVV.

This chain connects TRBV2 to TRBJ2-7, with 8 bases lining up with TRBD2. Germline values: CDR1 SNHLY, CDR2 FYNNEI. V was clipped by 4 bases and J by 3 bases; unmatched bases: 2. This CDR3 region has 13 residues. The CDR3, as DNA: TGTGCCAGCAGTGGAGCGGGGGACTACGAGCAGTACTTC. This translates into CASSGAGDYEQYF. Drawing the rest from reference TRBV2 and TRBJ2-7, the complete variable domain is EPEVTQTPSHQVTQMGQEVILRCVPISNHLYFYWYRQILGQKVEFLVSFYNNEISEKSEIFDDQFSVERPDGSNFTLKIRSTKLEDSAMYFCASSGAGDYEQYFGPGTRLTVT.

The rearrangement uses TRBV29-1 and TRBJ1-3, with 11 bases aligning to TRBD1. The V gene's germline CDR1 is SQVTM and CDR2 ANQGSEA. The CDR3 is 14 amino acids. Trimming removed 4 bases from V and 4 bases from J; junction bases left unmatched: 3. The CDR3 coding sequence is TGCAGCGTTGGCGGACAGGGGGCCGGAAACACCATATATTTT. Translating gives CSVGGQGAGNTIYF.

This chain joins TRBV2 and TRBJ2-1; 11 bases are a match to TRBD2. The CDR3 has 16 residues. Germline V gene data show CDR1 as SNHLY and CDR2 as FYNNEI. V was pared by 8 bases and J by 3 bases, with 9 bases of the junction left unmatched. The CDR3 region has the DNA TGTGCCAGCGATCTAGCGGGGGGTCATTTCTACAATGAGCAGTTCTTC. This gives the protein CASDLAGGHFYNEQFF.

The DNA for the CDR3 is TGTGCCAGCAGCTTAGACAGAGCTAACTATGGCTACACCTTC. Amino acids: CASSLDRANYGYTF. This sequence joins TRBV7-9 and TRBJ1-2; D is ambiguous. Trimming took off 1 base at V and 0 bases at J, with 6 bases between the two ends. CDR1 is SEHNR and CDR2 is FQNEAQ in the germline V gene (reference sequence). The CDR3 spans 14 residues.

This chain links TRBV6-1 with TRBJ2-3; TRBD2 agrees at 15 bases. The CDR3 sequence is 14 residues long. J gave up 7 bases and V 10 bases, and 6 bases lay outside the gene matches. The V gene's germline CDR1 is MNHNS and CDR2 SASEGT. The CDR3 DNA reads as TGTGCCACCGGACTAGCGGGGGGGATAAATACGCAGTATTTT. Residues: CATGLAGGINTQYF.

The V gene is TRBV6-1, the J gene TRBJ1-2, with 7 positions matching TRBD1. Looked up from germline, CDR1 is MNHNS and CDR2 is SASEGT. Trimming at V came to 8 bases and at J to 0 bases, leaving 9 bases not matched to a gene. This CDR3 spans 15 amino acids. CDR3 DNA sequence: TGTGCCAGCTGGGGGGACAGTACTTCTAACTATGGCTACACCTTC. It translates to CASWGDSTSNYGYTF.

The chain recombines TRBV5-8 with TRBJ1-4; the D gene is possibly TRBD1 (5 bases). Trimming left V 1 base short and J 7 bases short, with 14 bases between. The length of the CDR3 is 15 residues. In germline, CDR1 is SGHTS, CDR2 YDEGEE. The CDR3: CASSLRGASGEKLFF. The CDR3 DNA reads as TGTGCCAGCAGCTTGAGGGGAGCTTCGGGTGAAAAACTGTTTTTT. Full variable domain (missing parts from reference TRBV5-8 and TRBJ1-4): EAGVTQSPTHLIKTRGQQATLRCSPISGHTSVYWYQQALGLGLQFLLWYDEGEERNRGNFPPRFSGRQFPNYSSELNVNALELEDSALYLCASSLRGASGEKLFFGSGTQLSVL.

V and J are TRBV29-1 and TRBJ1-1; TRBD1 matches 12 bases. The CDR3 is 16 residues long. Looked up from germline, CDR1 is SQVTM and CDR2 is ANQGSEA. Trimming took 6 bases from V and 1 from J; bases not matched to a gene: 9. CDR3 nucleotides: TGCAGCGTCGGGGTAGGGACAGGGGGCGCGAACACTGAAGCTTTCTTT. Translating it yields CSVGVGTGGANTEAFF.

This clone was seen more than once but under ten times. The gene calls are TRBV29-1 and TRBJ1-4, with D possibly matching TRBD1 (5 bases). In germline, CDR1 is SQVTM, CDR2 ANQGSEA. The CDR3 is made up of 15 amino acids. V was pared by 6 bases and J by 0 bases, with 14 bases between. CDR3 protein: CSVGEVGATNEKLFF. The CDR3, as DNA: TGCAGCGTGGGGGAGGTAGGAGCAACTAATGAAAAACTGTTTTTT.

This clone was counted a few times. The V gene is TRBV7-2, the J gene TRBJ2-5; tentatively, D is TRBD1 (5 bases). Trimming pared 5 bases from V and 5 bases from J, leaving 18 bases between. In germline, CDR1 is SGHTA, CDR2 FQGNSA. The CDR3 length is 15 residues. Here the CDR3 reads CASSIGPLPGETQYF. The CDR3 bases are TGTGCCAGCAGCATCGGGCCCCTGCCAGGGGAGACCCAGTACTTC.

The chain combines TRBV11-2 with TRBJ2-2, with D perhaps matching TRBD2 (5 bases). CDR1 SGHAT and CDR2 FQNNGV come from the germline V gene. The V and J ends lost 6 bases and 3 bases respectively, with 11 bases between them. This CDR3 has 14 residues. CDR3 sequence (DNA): TGTGCCAGCAGGCTAGGGCGGGACACCGGGGAGCTGTTTTTT. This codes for CASRLGRDTGELFF.

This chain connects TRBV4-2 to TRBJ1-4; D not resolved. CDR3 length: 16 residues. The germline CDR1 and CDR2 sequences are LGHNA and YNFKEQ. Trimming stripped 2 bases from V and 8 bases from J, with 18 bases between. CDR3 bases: TGTGCCAGCAGCCAAAAAGCCGTCCTCCTAGGAGAAAAACTGTTTTTT. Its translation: CASSQKAVLLGEKLFF.

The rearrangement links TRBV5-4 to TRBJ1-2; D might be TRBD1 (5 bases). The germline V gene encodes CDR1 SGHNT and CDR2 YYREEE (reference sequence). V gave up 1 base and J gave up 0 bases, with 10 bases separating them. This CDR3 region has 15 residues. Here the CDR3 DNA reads TGTGCCAGCAGCTTGATCGGGGGAACTAACTATGGCTACACCTTC. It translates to CASSLIGGTNYGYTF.

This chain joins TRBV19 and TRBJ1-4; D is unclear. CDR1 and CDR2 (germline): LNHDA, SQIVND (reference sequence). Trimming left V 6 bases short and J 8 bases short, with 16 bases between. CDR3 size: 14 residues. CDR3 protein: CASREGAGLEKLFF. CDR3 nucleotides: TGTGCCAGTAGGGAAGGCGCCGGTTTGGAAAAACTGTTTTTT.

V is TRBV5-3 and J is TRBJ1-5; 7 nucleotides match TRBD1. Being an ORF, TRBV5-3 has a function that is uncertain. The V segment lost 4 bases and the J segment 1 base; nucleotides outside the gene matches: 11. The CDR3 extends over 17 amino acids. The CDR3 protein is CARSLSERQGSNQPQHF. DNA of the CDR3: TGTGCCAGAAGCCTGTCGGAACGACAGGGAAGCAATCAGCCCCAGCATTTT.

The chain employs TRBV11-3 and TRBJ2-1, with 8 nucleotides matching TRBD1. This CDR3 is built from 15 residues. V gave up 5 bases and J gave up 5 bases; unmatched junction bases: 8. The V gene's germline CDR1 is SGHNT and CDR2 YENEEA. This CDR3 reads CASSPGQGWNNEQFF. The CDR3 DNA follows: TGTGCCAGCAGCCCCGGACAGGGTTGGAACAATGAGCAGTTCTTC.

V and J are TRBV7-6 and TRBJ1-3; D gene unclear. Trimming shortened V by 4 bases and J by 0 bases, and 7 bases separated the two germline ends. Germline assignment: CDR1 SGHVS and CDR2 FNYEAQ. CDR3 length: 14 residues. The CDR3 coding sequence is TGTGCCAGCAGCTCAATCGACTCTGGAAACACCATATATTTT. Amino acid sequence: CASSSIDSGNTIYF.

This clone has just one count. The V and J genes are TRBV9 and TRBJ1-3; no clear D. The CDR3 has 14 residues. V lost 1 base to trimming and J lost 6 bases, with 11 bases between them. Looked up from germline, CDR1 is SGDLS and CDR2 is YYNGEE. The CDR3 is CASSVQDGENTIYF. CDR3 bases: TGTGCCAGCAGCGTACAAGACGGGGAAAACACCATATATTTT.

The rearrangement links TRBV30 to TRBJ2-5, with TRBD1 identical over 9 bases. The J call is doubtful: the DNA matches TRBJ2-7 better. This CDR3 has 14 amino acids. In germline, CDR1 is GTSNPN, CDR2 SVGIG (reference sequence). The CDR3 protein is CAWRRGGQGIEQYF. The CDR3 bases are TGTGCCTGGAGGAGGGGGGGACAGGGAATCGAGCAGTACTTC.

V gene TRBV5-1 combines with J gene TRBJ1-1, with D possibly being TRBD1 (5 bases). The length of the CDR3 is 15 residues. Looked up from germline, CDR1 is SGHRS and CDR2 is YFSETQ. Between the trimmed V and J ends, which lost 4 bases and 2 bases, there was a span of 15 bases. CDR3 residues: CASSKEITGNTEAFF. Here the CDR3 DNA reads TGCGCCAGCAGCAAGGAAATCACAGGAAACACTGAAGCTTTCTTT.

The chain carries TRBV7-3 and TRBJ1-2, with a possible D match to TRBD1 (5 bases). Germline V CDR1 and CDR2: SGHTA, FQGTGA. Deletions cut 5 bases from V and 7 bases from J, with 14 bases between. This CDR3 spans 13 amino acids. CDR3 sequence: CASSITGGAGYTF. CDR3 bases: TGTGCCAGCAGCATTACGGGGGGTGCTGGCTACACCTTC.

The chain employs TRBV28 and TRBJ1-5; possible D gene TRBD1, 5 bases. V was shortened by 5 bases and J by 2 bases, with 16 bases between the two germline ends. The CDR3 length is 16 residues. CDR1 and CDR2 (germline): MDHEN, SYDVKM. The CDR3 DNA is TGTGCCAGCAGTACCCAGGTGAGAGGGGGCAATCAGCCCCAGCATTTT. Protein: CASSTQVRGGNQPQHF.

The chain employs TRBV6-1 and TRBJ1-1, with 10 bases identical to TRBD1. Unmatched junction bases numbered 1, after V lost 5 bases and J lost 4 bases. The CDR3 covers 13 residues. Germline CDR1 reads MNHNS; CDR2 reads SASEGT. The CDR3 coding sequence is TGTGCCAGCAGTTGGGACAGGGGCACTGAAGCTTTCTTT. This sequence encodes CASSWDRGTEAFF.

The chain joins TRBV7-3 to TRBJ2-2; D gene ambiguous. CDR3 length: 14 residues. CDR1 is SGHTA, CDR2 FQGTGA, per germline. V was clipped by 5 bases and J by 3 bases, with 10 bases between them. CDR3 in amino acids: CASSPPSDTGELFF. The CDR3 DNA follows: TGTGCCAGCAGCCCTCCCTCGGACACCGGGGAGCTGTTTTTT.